Shown below are 14 T cell receptor beta chains from a single sample sequenced in a study of human T cells and chemical hapten exposure (dated by TCRdb to the early 2020s). Libraries came from RACE. Sequencing was performed on a NextSeq 500. TCRdb redid the processing of the public reads, applying fastp at Q25 and MiXCR, and retained in-frame beta chains. Every CDR3 protein is listed once, alongside the most common genes and DNA of its rows. This sample holds more than 30,000 distinct CDR3 sequences; 5.5% to 8% were observed only once. The ten biggest clones cover roughly 9.1% of the sample. Sample time point, as interpreted from the label and publication: patch test 1, 2 weeks after DPC sensitization. What this sample's treatment or condition label stands for: therapeutic diphenylcyclopropenone sensitization with weekly scalp DPC. Unfractionated whole blood was collected in Tempus Blood RNA tubes, and total RNA was extracted from that blood.

The sequenced sample was whole blood, obtained in connection with sensitization to the hapten diphenylcyclopropenone (DPC). Receptors originate from a woman under 40 with alopecia areata. Some clones in this sample may be carry-over from other donors' samples.

This clonotype was counted at least ten times. The chain links TRBV7-9 to TRBJ2-3, with TRBD1 as a possible D gene (6 bases). The germline gives CDR1 SEHNR, CDR2 FQNEAQ (reference sequence). This CDR3 has 15 residues. Trimming took 5 bases from V and 1 from J, leaving 13 bases between them. CDR3 loop: CASSAIQGRTDTQYF. Written as DNA, the CDR3 is TGTGCCAGCAGCGCAATACAGGGACGCACAGATACGCAGTATTTT.

In this sample, this clonotype turned up a few times. The rearrangement links TRBV21-1 to TRBJ1-1. TRBV21-1 is labeled a pseudogene. CDR3 length: 15 amino acids. The CDR3 region is CASSLWLGHYTEAFF. CDR3 DNA: TGTGCCAGCAGCCTTTGGCTGGGCCATTACACTGAAGCTTTCTTT.

This clonotype was picked up many times. The rearrangement links TRBV4-2 to TRBJ1-6; 7 bases map to TRBD1. The CDR3 has 13 amino acids. V lost 5 bases, J lost 9 bases, and 4 bases stayed unmatched. CDR1 and CDR2 from the germline V gene are LGHNA and YNFKEQ. The CDR3 spells CASSGTGVSPLHF. The CDR3 DNA reads TGTGCCAGCAGCGGCACAGGGGTTTCACCCCTCCACTTT.

This clonotype was detected many times. V is TRBV29-1 and J is TRBJ2-3; D is unresolved. Germline loops: CDR1 SQVTM, CDR2 ANQGSEA. Trimming removed 6 bases at V and 2 bases at J, with 15 bases between. CDR3 length: 14 amino acids. The CDR3 region is CSVPGEVDTDTQYF. In DNA form, the CDR3 reads TGCAGCGTCCCCGGAGAGGTAGACACAGATACGCAGTATTTT.

This clonotype was counted many times. This chain links TRBV11-2 with TRBJ2-3; the match to TRBD1 covers 8 bases. Per germline, CDR1 SGHAT and CDR2 FQNNGV. This CDR3 comprises 16 residues. The J segment lost 2 bases and the V segment lost 5 bases, leaving 9 bases of the junction unmatched. This chain's CDR3 is CASSRHRGKNTDTQYF. DNA of the CDR3: TGTGCCAGCAGCCGTCACAGGGGGAAAAACACAGATACGCAGTATTTT.

This clonotype was counted a few times. V and J are TRBV4-1 and TRBJ2-1; 7 bases fit TRBD2. V lost 4 bases and J lost 1; bases outside the gene matches: 1. CDR1 and CDR2 from the germline V gene are MGHRA and YSYEKL. This CDR3 comprises 14 residues. CDR3 DNA: TGCGCCAGCAGCCGAGCGGGGTCCTACAATGAGCAGTTCTTC. This encodes CASSRAGSYNEQFF.

In this sample, this clonotype turned up many times. The rearrangement joins TRBV10-3 to TRBJ2-7; D is ambiguous. V dropped 3 bases and J dropped 2 bases, with 11 bases sitting between them. CDR1 and CDR2 (germline): ENHRY, SYGVKD. The CDR3 sequence is 14 residues long. The CDR3 protein is CAISERPETYEQYF. The CDR3 region has the DNA TGTGCCATCAGTGAAAGGCCGGAAACCTACGAGCAGTACTTC.

This clonotype was observed at least ten times. The chain couples TRBV7-2 to TRBJ2-3; TRBD1 or TRBD2 may be the D gene (6 bases each). Germline V lookup: CDR1 SGHTA, CDR2 FQGNSA. This CDR3 is built from 17 residues. V was clipped by 1 base and J by 4 bases, with 18 bases between them. DNA for the CDR3: TGTGCCAGCAGCTTAGTCGGGGGCGCCGCGACCCCAGATACGCAGTATTTT. Translating it yields CASSLVGGAATPDTQYF.

This clonotype is deemed medium-sized (0.01 to 0.1%). The chain is built from TRBV24-1 and TRBJ2-1; D not certain. Germline V gene lookup returns CDR1 KGHDR and CDR2 SFDVKD. The CDR3 sequence is 12 residues long. Trimming took off 3 bases at V and 5 bases at J, with 4 bases between the two ends. Here the CDR3 reads CATSDIDNEQFF. DNA of the CDR3: TGTGCCACCAGTGATATTGACAATGAGCAGTTCTTC.

This clonotype has at least ten counts. The J gene is TRBJ2-7, the V gene TRBV20-1, with D perhaps TRBD1 (6 bases). The CDR3 loop spans 13 amino acids. CDR1 is DFQATT and CDR2 is SNEGSKA in the germline V gene (reference sequence). The ends were cut back, 4 bases at V and 7 bases at J, with 17 bases in the middle. The DNA of the CDR3 is TGCAGTGCTATGGGGACACCCTTTCAGGAGCAGTACTTC. Its translation: CSAMGTPFQEQYF.

This clonotype was seen at least ten times. J is TRBJ2-6 and V is TRBV12-3 or TRBV12-4; 7 positions match TRBD1. The CDR3 covers 15 residues. The junction had 4 bases not matched to a gene; V was cut back by 6 bases and J by 2 bases. The DNA for the CDR3 is TGTGCCAGCAGCCTAACAGGGGCTGGGGCCAACGTCCTGACTTTC. Translated, it gives CASSLTGAGANVLTF.

This sequence joins TRBV7-9 and TRBJ2-1; the match to TRBD1 covers 8 bases. With V trimmed by 3 bases and J by 7 bases, 8 bases remained unmatched. The CDR3 is 15 amino acids. Germline assignment: CDR1 SEHNR and CDR2 FQNEAQ (reference sequence). The chain's CDR3 is CASSFLQGVRNEQFF. As DNA, the CDR3 is TGTGCCAGCAGCTTCTTACAGGGGGTGAGGAATGAGCAGTTCTTC.

The table lists this clonotype with a few counts. The chain has TRBV5-1 and TRBJ1-6, with D possibly matching TRBD1 (6 bases). Germline CDR1 SGHRS, CDR2 YFSETQ. The CDR3 extends over 15 amino acids. Trimming left V 4 bases short and J 7 bases short, with 15 bases between. The CDR3 protein is CASSTSTGRNSPLHF. The CDR3 DNA follows: TGCGCCAGCAGCACATCAACAGGGCGGAATTCACCCCTCCACTTT.

V usage is TRBV18 and J usage is TRBJ1-1, with no clear D. Germline CDR1 KGHSH, CDR2 LQKENI. Trimming removed 5 bases at V and 3 bases at J, with 13 bases between. This CDR3 has 14 residues. The CDR3 DNA sequence: TGTGCCAGCTCATACGGCCTGCGGGACACTGAAGCTTTCTTT. Its translation is CASSYGLRDTEAFF.